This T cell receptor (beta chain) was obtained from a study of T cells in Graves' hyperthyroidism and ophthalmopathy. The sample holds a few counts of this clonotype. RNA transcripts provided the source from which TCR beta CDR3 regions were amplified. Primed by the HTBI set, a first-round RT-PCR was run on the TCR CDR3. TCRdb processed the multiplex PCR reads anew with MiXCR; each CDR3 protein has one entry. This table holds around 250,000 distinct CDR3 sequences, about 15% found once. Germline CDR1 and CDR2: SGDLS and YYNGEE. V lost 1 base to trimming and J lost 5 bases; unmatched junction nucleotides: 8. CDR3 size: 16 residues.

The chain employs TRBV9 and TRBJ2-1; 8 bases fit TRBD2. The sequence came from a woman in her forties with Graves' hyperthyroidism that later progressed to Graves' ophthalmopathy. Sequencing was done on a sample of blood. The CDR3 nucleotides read TGTGCCAGCAGCGTAAACCCATCGACTAGCGACAATGAGCAGTTCTTC. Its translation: CASSVNPSTSDNEQFF.